This T cell receptor beta chain is drawn from a study of OX40 agonist ivuxolimab in advanced cancers. The germline V gene encodes CDR1 SGDLS and CDR2 YYNGEE. The CDR3 has 14 amino acids. Deletions cut 0 bases from V and 0 bases from J, with 6 bases between. Repertoires were generated with immunoSEQ multiplex PCR, while TCRdb's copy carries only in-frame clones and drops some. The repertoire holds some 71,000 clones, 84% seen once, with around 0.8% in the top ten. V and J are TRBV9 and TRBJ2-5; D is unresolved. The input for sequencing was CD4+ or CD8+ T cells sorted from blood, taken in a trial of the OX40 agonist ivuxolimab. The receptor comes from an adult with an advanced solid tumor such as melanoma, head and neck, liver or kidney cancer. This chain's CDR3 is CASSVGGNQETQYF. The DNA of the CDR3 is TGTGCCAGCAGCGTAGGTGGGAACCAAGAGACCCAGTACTTC. Variable domain in full (rest from reference TRBV9 and TRBJ2-5): DSGVTQTPKHLITATGQRVTLRCSPRSGDLSVYWYQQSLDQGLQFLIQYYNGEERAKGNILERFSAQQFPDLHSELNLSSLELGDSALYFCASSVGGNQETQYFGPGTRLLVL.